This record looks at one T cell receptor (beta chain) sequence and its context. Its cognate antigen is unknown. These data belong to a study of shared clonotypes between healthy human individuals. Findings of the study overall: Unshared clonotypes carried lower generation probabilities than those common to all four donors. Genetic and exposure-history diversity was limited by the few donors. How much donors shared clonotypes was expected to be affected by sequencing depth.

Here immunoSEQ multiplex PCR was the method, and the copy in TCRdb shows in-frame clones only, minus some. The sample comprises 2,500,000 or so clones, 92% of which are singletons, and roughly 0.34% rests with the top ten. This CDR3 has 14 residues. Germline CDR1 and CDR2: SGHAT and FQNNGV. With V trimmed by 6 bases and J by 4 bases, 3 bases remained unmatched. The split of CD4+ cells yielded CD45RA+ naive and CD45RA-negative memory subsets. The clonotype comes from a man aged 18 to 30 in good health. Some clones in this sample may be carry-over from other donors' samples. Material for sequencing was naive CD4+ T cells from PBMCs. Subset described: CD45RA+ positively selected. This rearrangement joins TRBV11-2 to TRBJ2-7; 13 bases match TRBD2. The CDR3 DNA is TGTGCCAGCAGAGGGACTAGCGGGAAATACGAGCAGTACTTC. Translation: CASRGTSGKYEQYF.